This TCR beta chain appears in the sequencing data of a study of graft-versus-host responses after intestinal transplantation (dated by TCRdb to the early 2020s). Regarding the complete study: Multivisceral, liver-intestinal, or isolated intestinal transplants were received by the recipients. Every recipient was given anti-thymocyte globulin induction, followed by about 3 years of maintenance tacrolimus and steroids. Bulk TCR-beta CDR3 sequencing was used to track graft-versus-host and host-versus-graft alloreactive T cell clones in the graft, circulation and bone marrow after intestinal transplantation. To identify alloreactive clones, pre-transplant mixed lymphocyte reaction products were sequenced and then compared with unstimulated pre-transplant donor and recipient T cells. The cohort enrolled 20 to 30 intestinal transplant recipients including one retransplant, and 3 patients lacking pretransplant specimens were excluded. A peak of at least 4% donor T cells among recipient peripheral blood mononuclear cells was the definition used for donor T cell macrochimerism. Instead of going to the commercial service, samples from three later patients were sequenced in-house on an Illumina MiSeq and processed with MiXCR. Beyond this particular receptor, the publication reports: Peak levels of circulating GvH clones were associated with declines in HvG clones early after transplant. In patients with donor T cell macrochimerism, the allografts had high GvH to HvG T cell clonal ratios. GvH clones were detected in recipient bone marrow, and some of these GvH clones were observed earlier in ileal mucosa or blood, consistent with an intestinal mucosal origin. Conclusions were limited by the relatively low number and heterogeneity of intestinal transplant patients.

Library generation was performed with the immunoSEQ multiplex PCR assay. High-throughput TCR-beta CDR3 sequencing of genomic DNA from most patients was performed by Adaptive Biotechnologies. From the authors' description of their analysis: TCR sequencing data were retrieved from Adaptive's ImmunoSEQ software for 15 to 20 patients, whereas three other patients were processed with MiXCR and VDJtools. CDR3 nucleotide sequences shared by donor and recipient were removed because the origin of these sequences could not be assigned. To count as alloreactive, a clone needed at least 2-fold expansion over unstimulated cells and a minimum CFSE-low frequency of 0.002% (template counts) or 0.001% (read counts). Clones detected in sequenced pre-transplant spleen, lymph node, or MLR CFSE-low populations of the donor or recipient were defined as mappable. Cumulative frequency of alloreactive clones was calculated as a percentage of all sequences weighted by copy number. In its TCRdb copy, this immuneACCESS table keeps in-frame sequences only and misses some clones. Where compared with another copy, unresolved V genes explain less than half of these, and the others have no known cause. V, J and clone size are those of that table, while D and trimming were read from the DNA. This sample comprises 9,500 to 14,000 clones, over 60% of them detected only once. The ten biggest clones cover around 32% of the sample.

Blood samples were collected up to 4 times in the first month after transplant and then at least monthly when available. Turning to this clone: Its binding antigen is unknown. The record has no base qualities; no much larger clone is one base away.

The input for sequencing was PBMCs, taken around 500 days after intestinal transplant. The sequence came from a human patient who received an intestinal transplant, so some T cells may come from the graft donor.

The bases are TGTGCCAGCAGTTTGATGAACACTGAAGCTTTCTTT. This codes for CASSLMNTEAFF. The rearranged chain carries TRBV28 and TRBJ1-1; the D gene lacks a confident call. Measured from the cysteine to the phenylalanine, the CDR3 is 12 residues long. Solely the CDR3 DNA is kept, with 36 bases framed from the first base. V is reduced by 3 bases and J by 0 bases, leaving a spacing of 2 bases between them. The germline V gene specifies MDHEN as CDR1 and SYDVKM as CDR2.